These 14 T cell receptor beta chains were sequenced from one sample in a study of T cells in localized non-small cell lung cancer. Produced via immunoSEQ multiplex PCR; TCRdb's table is partial and in-frame only. The sample contains about 15,000 clones, over 75% of which appear only once. The sample was peripheral blood mononuclear cells, taken before any cancer treatment. The receptors come from a male donor older than 55 with stage II lung adenocarcinoma.

The CDR3 DNA follows: TGTGCCAGCAGTTTGGAGCGGGGCGGCTCCTACAATGAGCAGTTCTTC. Translated: CASSLERGGSYNEQFF. The rearrangement links TRBV27 to TRBJ2-1; 7 positions agree with TRBD2. The CDR3 runs to 16 residues. Per germline, CDR1 MNHEY and CDR2 SMNVEV (reference sequence). V lost 3 bases and J lost 0; bases outside the gene matches: 5.

The chain uses TRBV19 and TRBJ2-1; a weak D match, TRBD2 (5 bases). The CDR3 sequence is 13 residues long. V was shortened by 7 bases and J by 4 bases, with 11 bases between the two germline ends. Per germline, CDR1 LNHDA and CDR2 SQIVND (reference sequence). CDR3 bases: TGTGCCAGTATGGGGAGAACGTACAATGAGCAGTTCTTC. This codes for CASMGRTYNEQFF.

The J gene is TRBJ1-3, the V gene TRBV19, with D unclear. The CDR3 is 15 residues long. Trimming removed 5 bases from V and 0 bases from J, with 11 bases in between. Germline CDR1 is LNHDA and CDR2 is SQIVND (reference sequence). CDR3 amino acids: CASSPSTFSGNTIYF. The DNA of the CDR3 is TGTGCCAGTAGTCCTTCCACCTTCTCTGGAAACACCATATATTTT.

V and J are TRBV19 and TRBJ2-3, with D tentatively TRBD1 (6 bases). The germline gives CDR1 LNHDA, CDR2 SQIVND (reference sequence). V dropped 4 bases and J dropped 2 bases, with 10 bases sitting between them. The CDR3 is made up of 14 amino acids. CDR3 in DNA: TGTGCCAGTAGTAGCACAGGGACCACAGATACGCAGTATTTT. Translated: CASSSTGTTDTQYF.

This clone was counted between two and nine times. The chain joins TRBV5-6 to TRBJ1-1; no firm D call. This CDR3 spans 12 amino acids. V was shortened by 3 bases and J by 5 bases, with 8 bases between the two germline ends. Germline-derived CDR1 and CDR2 are SGHDT and YYEEEE. The CDR3 sequence is CASSSWGTEAFF. CDR3 nucleotide sequence: TGTGCCAGCAGCTCTTGGGGAACTGAAGCTTTCTTT. Supplemented by reference TRBV5-6 and TRBJ1-1, the full variable domain reads DAGVTQSPTHLIKTRGQQVTLRCSPKSGHDTVSWYQQALGQGPQFIFQYYEEEERQRGNFPDRFSGHQFPNYSSELNVNALLLGDSALYLCASSSWGTEAFFGQGTRLTVV.

The chain recombines TRBV11-3 with TRBJ2-2, with TRBD2 matching over 8 bases. Trimming took 2 bases from V and 8 from J; bases not matched to a gene: 7. The CDR3 runs 15 residues. Germline-derived CDR1 and CDR2 are SGHNT and YENEEA. The CDR3 spells CASSLISGTIGELFF. In nucleotides, the CDR3 is TGTGCCAGCAGCTTAATTAGCGGGACCATAGGGGAGCTGTTTTTT.

The chain has TRBV9 and TRBJ2-1; the match to TRBD2 covers 12 bases. CDR1 and CDR2 from the germline V gene are SGDLS and YYNGEE. This CDR3 is built from 15 residues. J lost 9 bases, V lost 4 bases, and 8 bases had no gene match. The CDR3 DNA is TGTGCCAGCAGCCTAGGACTAGCGGGAACTAGTGAGCAGTTCTTC. Its translation: CASSLGLAGTSEQFF.

The gene calls are TRBV7-8 and TRBJ1-1; tentative D call: TRBD1 (5 bases). Germline values: CDR1 SGHVS, CDR2 FQNEAQ. V dropped 1 base and J dropped 4 bases, with 16 bases sitting between them. CDR3 size: 16 residues. The CDR3 loop is CASSLGGGGRGTEAFF. The DNA for the CDR3 is TGTGCCAGCAGCTTAGGCGGGGGAGGTAGGGGCACTGAAGCTTTCTTT.

The chain uses TRBV6-4 and TRBJ2-3; no firm D call. Trimming removed 6 bases from V and 6 bases from J, with 10 bases in between. The CDR3 loop spans 12 amino acids. CDR1 and CDR2 (germline): MRHNA, SNTAGT. In nucleotides, the CDR3 is TGTGCCAGCAGCCTCGACGGGGATACGCAGTATTTT. It translates to CASSLDGDTQYF.

The rearrangement links TRBV6-6 to TRBJ1-2; D is perhaps TRBD1 (5 bases). Germline V gene lookup returns CDR1 MNHNY and CDR2 SVGAGI (reference sequence). The CDR3 runs to 14 residues. Trimming took 7 bases from V and 7 from J, leaving 19 bases between them. In nucleotides, the CDR3 is TGTGCCAGCACCAAAAATAGAGGGGAAGGTGGCTACACCTTC. It is translated as CASTKNRGEGGYTF.

The chain employs TRBV12-5 and TRBJ2-2; the D is unclear. Germline V gene data show CDR1 as LGHNT and CDR2 as FRNRAP. Trimming shortened V by 0 bases and J by 6 bases, and 11 bases separated the two germline ends. The CDR3 contains 15 residues. The CDR3 here is CASGLVEVRSGELFF. Here the CDR3 DNA reads TGTGCTAGTGGTTTGGTAGAGGTCCGGTCCGGGGAGCTGTTTTTT.

V gene TRBV14 combines with J gene TRBJ2-7; D not certain. The ends were cut back, 0 bases at V and 6 bases at J, with 9 bases in the middle. This CDR3 contains 13 residues. In germline, CDR1 is SGHDN, CDR2 FVKESK. Here the CDR3 reads CASSQDLGGEQYF. CDR3 nucleotides: TGTGCCAGCAGCCAAGATCTCGGCGGCGAGCAGTACTTC.

The chain recombines TRBV23-1 with TRBJ2-1; D gene uncertain. TRBV23-1 is designated an ORF whose function remains uncertain. The ends were cut back, 8 bases at V and 2 bases at J, with 16 bases in the middle. This CDR3 has 15 amino acids. The CDR3 sequence: CASLPGPLAYNEQFF. CDR3 coding DNA: TGCGCCAGCCTTCCTGGCCCTCTTGCCTACAATGAGCAGTTCTTC.

J is TRBJ2-1 and V is TRBV29-1; 12 nucleotides line up with TRBD2. CDR1 SQVTM and CDR2 ANQGSEA come from the germline V gene. Trimming took 7 bases from V and 10 from J; bases not matched to a gene: 8. The CDR3 covers 13 residues. The CDR3 DNA follows: TGCAGCGGTAGACTAGCGGGAGCTTGGGAGCAGTTCTTC. Protein product: CSGRLAGAWEQFF.